The 25 T cell receptor beta chains below were found in one sample sequenced in a study of blood T cell repertoires in COVID-19. Here immunoSEQ multiplex PCR was the method, and the copy in TCRdb shows in-frame clones only, minus some. This sample has over 200,000 clones, with more than 65% found just once. The sequenced sample was peripheral blood. These receptors all come from a woman older than 75 with acute or convalescent COVID-19.

V usage is TRBV11-2 and J usage is TRBJ2-7, with D perhaps TRBD1 (6 bases). Germline values: CDR1 SGHAT, CDR2 FQNNGV. The CDR3 is made up of 15 amino acids. Trimming shortened V by 5 bases and J by 3 bases, and 17 bases separated the two germline ends. The CDR3 here is CASSPTGPNFYEQYF. CDR3 nucleotides: TGTGCCAGCAGCCCAACAGGGCCTAATTTCTACGAGCAGTACTTC.

The rearrangement joins TRBV7-7 to TRBJ2-2; D is unclear. This CDR3 contains 14 residues. Trimming removed 0 bases at V and 4 bases at J, with 6 bases between. Germline V gene data show CDR1 as SSHAT and CDR2 as FNYEAQ (reference sequence). CDR3 nucleotides: TGTGCCAGCAGCTTAGCGCCAGGCACCGGGGAGCTGTTTTTT. Amino acids: CASSLAPGTGELFF.

The chain recombines TRBV11-2 with TRBJ2-7, with 9 bases that match TRBD1. Trimming removed 3 bases from V and 1 base from J; junction bases left unmatched: 1. Germline V gene data show CDR1 as SGHAT and CDR2 as FQNNGV. This CDR3 is built from 14 residues. The DNA of the CDR3 is TGTGCCAGCAGCTTTGGGACAGGGTCCTACGAGCAGTACTTC. It encodes CASSFGTGSYEQYF.

V and J are TRBV7-2 and TRBJ2-1; 11 bases agree with TRBD2. Per the germline V gene, CDR1 is SGHTA and CDR2 is FQGNSA. The CDR3 has 17 residues. Trimming removed 5 bases from V and 0 bases from J; junction bases left unmatched: 6. The CDR3 loop is CASSARLAGSSYNEQFF. The CDR3 DNA is TGTGCCAGCAGCGCCCGACTAGCGGGAAGCTCCTACAATGAGCAGTTCTTC.

This clone appeared once. The rearrangement links TRBV18 to TRBJ1-2, with no clear D. This CDR3 is 15 amino acids long. V gave up 3 bases and J gave up 2 bases, with 13 bases separating them. Germline V CDR1 and CDR2: KGHSH, LQKENI. CDR3 sequence reads: CASSPGIDRNYGYTF. CDR3 coding DNA: TGTGCCAGCTCACCCGGGATCGACCGGAACTATGGCTACACCTTC.

The chain has TRBV9 and TRBJ2-3; 11 bases fit TRBD2. This CDR3 comprises 21 residues. Per the germline V gene, CDR1 is SGDLS and CDR2 is YYNGEE. V trimming: 0 bases; J trimming: 0 bases; junction bases outside the gene matches: 15. The CDR3 loop is CASSVATALAGVRVSTDTQYF. The DNA of the CDR3 is TGTGCCAGCAGCGTAGCTACGGCACTAGCGGGAGTTCGGGTGAGCACAGATACGCAGTATTTT.

The chain has TRBV4-2 and TRBJ2-7; 8 positions agree with TRBD2. Trimming cost V 6 bases and J 3 bases; bases outside gene matches: 7. This CDR3 spans 14 amino acids. The germline CDR1 and CDR2 sequences are LGHNA and YNFKEQ. In DNA form, the CDR3 reads TGTGCCAGCAGGGCAGCGGGAGAGGTCTACGAGCAGTACTTC. Translated, it gives CASRAAGEVYEQYF.

This chain links TRBV29-1 with TRBJ2-6; D may be TRBD2 (5 bases). The V end lost 4 bases, the J end lost 0 bases, and 13 bases lay between the germline ends. Germline CDR1 is SQVTM and CDR2 is ANQGSEA. The CDR3 consists of 16 residues. CDR3: CSVATRRDSGANVLTF. In DNA form, the CDR3 reads TGCAGCGTTGCAACCCGACGGGACTCTGGGGCCAACGTCCTGACTTTC.

The rearrangement joins TRBV6-1 to TRBJ1-5; TRBD1 is a possible D gene (5 bases). CDR1 MNHNS and CDR2 SASEGT come from the germline V gene. V lost 1 base and J lost 0, with 7 bases in between. CDR3 size: 15 residues. CDR3 protein: CASSEGQYSNQPQHF. CDR3 sequence (DNA): TGTGCCAGCAGTGAAGGACAGTATAGCAATCAGCCCCAGCATTTT.

This chain links TRBV6-1 with TRBJ1-6, with 8 bases that match TRBD1. The CDR3 sequence is 14 residues long. Trimming removed 3 bases from V and 10 bases from J; junction bases left unmatched: 5. CDR1 is MNHNS and CDR2 is SASEGT in the germline V gene. The CDR3 reads CASSELAGGSPLHF. The CDR3 coding sequence is TGTGCCAGCAGTGAGCTGGCAGGGGGCTCACCCCTCCACTTT.

There are a few counts of this clone. This chain uses TRBV6-5 with TRBJ1-1; D is possibly TRBD1 (6 bases). The CDR3 is 14 residues long. Germline loops: CDR1 MNHEY, CDR2 SVGAGI. V lost 5 bases and J 5 bases, leaving 15 bases between the germline ends. The CDR3 DNA follows: TGTGCCAGCAGTCGCGAGGGGGGGTGGACTGAAGCTTTCTTT. Its translation is CASSREGGWTEAFF.

The chain has TRBV29-1 and TRBJ1-1, with 9 bases identical to TRBD1. The CDR3 spans 16 residues. Trimming removed 7 bases from V and 0 bases from J; junction bases left unmatched: 12. Per germline, CDR1 SQVTM and CDR2 ANQGSEA. CDR3 coding DNA: TGCAGCGCCAAGAGGGGGACAGGGTCCGTGAACACTGAAGCTTTCTTT. Translated: CSAKRGTGSVNTEAFF.

The chain combines TRBV19 with TRBJ1-4; possibly TRBD1 for D (5 bases). Germline CDR1 LNHDA, CDR2 SQIVND (reference sequence). V lost 3 bases, J lost 7 bases, and 15 bases lay in between. The CDR3 is 15 residues long. CDR3 region: CASSISGREGEKLFF. The DNA of the CDR3 is TGTGCCAGTAGTATCTCCGGCAGGGAAGGTGAAAAACTGTTTTTT.

In its sample, this clone was seen once. Here the CDR3 DNA reads TGTGCCAGCAGCGGGACATCCAATCAGCCCCAGCATTTT. Amino acids: CASSGTSNQPQHF. The genes are TRBV5-5 and TRBJ1-5; possible D gene TRBD1, 6 bases. V dropped 4 bases and J dropped 3 bases, with 8 bases sitting between them. This CDR3 is built from 13 residues. Germline lookup yields CDR1 SGHKS and CDR2 YYEKEE (reference sequence).

The CDR3 region has the DNA TGTGCCTGGAGTGTACTAAGCGGGAGGGCCGGCAAGGGGGAGCAGTACTTC. Its protein is CAWSVLSGRAGKGEQYF. This chain connects TRBV30 to TRBJ2-7; the match to TRBD2 covers 10 bases. The CDR3 is made up of 17 amino acids. Germline V gene lookup returns CDR1 GTSNPN and CDR2 SVGIG (reference sequence). The V gene end was trimmed by 0 bases and the J gene end by 7 bases; junction bases not matched to a gene: 15.

This sequence joins TRBV7-9 and TRBJ1-1; D unresolved. This CDR3 contains 13 residues. The germline V gene encodes CDR1 SEHNR and CDR2 FQNEAQ (reference sequence). V was shortened by 1 base and J by 5 bases, with 8 bases between the two germline ends. The DNA of the CDR3 is TGTGCCAGCAGCTTAGAGTTCGCGACTGAAGCTTTCTTT. It codes for CASSLEFATEAFF.

The genes are TRBV7-6 and TRBJ2-1; D not certain. The CDR3 consists of 13 residues. CDR1 is SGHVS, CDR2 FNYEAQ, per germline. V was trimmed by 3 bases and J by 7 bases, leaving 10 bases between them. CDR3 protein: CASSFNSLNEQFF. CDR3 nucleotide sequence: TGTGCCAGCAGCTTCAATAGCCTTAATGAGCAGTTCTTC.

This chain joins TRBV9 and TRBJ2-2, with 12 bases identical to TRBD2. The CDR3 is 16 amino acids. The germline gives CDR1 SGDLS, CDR2 YYNGEE. Unmatched junction bases numbered 4, after V lost 0 bases and J lost 7 bases. The CDR3 sequence: CASSVVTSGRVGELFF. For the CDR3, the DNA is TGTGCCAGCAGCGTAGTGACTAGCGGGAGAGTCGGGGAGCTGTTTTTT.

The chain joins TRBV19 to TRBJ1-2; D perhaps matches TRBD1 (5 bases). The length of the CDR3 is 15 residues. Germline V gene lookup returns CDR1 LNHDA and CDR2 SQIVND (reference sequence). Deletions cut 0 bases from V and 7 bases from J, with 15 bases between. Here the CDR3 DNA reads TGTGCCAGTAGTATAGATTTCGACAGTATAGGTGGCTACACCTTC. Protein: CASSIDFDSIGGYTF.

Comments on this clone: The junction shows a germline mismatch at one end, possibly a read error. CDR3 in amino acids: CASNPRDFQSQHF. CDR3 DNA: TGTGCCAGTAACCCTCGGGATTTTCAGTCCCAGCATTTT. V usage is TRBV19 and J usage is TRBJ1-5; D unresolved. The CDR3 is made up of 13 amino acids. Germline V CDR1 and CDR2: LNHDA, SQIVND (reference sequence).

The chain is built from TRBV30 and TRBJ2-2, with 9 bases fitting TRBD1. The CDR3 has 15 residues. Germline V gives CDR1 GTSNPN, CDR2 SVGIG (reference sequence). V was clipped by 3 bases and J by 0 bases; unmatched bases: 2. The CDR3 DNA follows: TGTGCCTGGAGGAGACAGGGGGCGAACACCGGGGAGCTGTTTTTT. Its protein is CAWRRQGANTGELFF.

This chain joins TRBV5-6 and TRBJ2-3; TRBD2 is a possible D gene (5 bases). Trimming left V 4 bases short and J 4 bases short, with 13 bases between. The germline V gene has CDR1 SGHDT and CDR2 YYEEEE. CDR3 length: 14 residues. Here the CDR3 reads CASSASRDSDTQYF. DNA of the CDR3: TGTGCCAGCAGCGCCAGTCGGGATTCAGATACGCAGTATTTT.

The CDR3 sequence is CASSSGNTIYF. The CDR3 DNA reads TGTGCCAGCAGTTCAGGAAACACCATATATTTT. The chain recombines TRBV27 with TRBJ1-3; no firm D call. With 4 bases removed from V and 4 bases from J, the gap between germline ends came to 2 bases. The CDR3 sequence is 11 residues long. Germline CDR1 is MNHEY and CDR2 is SMNVEV (reference sequence).

This clone showed up just once. V gene TRBV29-1 combines with J gene TRBJ2-1; 12 bases are shared with TRBD2. The CDR3 contains 15 residues. Per germline, CDR1 SQVTM and CDR2 ANQGSEA. With 7 bases clipped from V and 0 bases from J, the junction kept 4 bases outside the gene matches. The CDR3 nucleotides are TGCAGCGGGACTAGCGGGGCTGACTCCTACAATGAGCAGTTCTTC. It translates to CSGTSGADSYNEQFF.

The rearrangement links TRBV19 to TRBJ1-2, with TRBD1 matching 10 bases. Trimming cost V 5 bases and J 4 bases; bases outside gene matches: 7. The CDR3 is 15 amino acids. The germline gives CDR1 LNHDA, CDR2 SQIVND (reference sequence). The CDR3 protein is CASSPRDRGSYGYTF. The CDR3, as DNA: TGTGCCAGTAGTCCACGGGACAGGGGTTCCTATGGCTACACCTTC.